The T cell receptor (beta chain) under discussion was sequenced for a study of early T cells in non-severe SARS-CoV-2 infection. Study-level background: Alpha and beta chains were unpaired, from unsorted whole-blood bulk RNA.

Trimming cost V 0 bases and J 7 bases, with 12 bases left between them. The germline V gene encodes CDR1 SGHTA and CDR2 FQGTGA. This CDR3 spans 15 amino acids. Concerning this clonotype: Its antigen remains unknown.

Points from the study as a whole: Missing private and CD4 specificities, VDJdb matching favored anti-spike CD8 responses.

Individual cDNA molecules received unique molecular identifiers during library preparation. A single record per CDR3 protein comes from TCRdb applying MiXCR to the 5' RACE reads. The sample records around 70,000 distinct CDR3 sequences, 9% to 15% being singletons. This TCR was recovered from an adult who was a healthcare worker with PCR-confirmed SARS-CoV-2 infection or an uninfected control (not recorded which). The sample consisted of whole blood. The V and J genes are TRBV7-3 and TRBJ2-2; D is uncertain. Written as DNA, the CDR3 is TGTGCCAGCAGCTTAACTAGTGGGCTTCGCGGGGAGCTGTTTTTT. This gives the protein CASSLTSGLRGELFF.